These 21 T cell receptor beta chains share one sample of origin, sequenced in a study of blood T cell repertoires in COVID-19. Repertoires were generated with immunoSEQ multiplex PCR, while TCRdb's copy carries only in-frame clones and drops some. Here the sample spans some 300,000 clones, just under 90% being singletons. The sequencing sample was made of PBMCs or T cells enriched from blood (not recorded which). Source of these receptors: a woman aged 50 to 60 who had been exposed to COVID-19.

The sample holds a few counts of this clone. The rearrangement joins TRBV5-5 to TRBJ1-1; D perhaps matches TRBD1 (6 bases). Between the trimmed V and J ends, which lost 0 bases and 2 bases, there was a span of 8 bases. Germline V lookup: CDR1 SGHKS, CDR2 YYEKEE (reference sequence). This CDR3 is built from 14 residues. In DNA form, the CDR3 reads TGTGCCAGCAGCTTGGACAGGGCCAACACTGAAGCTTTCTTT. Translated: CASSLDRANTEAFF.

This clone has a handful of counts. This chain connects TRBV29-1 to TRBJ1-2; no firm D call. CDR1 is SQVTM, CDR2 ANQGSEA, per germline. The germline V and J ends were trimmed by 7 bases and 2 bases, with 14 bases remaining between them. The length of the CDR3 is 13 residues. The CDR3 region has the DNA TGCAGCGGACTAAGGACGGGAAACTATGGCTACACCTTC. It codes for CSGLRTGNYGYTF. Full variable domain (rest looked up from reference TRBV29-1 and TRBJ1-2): SAVISQKPSRDICQRGTSLTIQCQVDSQVTMMFWYRQQPGQSLTLIATANQGSEATYESGFVIDKFPISRPNLTFSTLTVSNMSPEDSSIYLCSGLRTGNYGYTFGSGTRLTVV.

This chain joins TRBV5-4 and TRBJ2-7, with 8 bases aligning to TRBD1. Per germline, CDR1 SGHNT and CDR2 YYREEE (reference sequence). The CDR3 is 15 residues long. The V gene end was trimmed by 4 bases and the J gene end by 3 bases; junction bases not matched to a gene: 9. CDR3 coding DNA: TGTGCCAGCAGCCCGCGGACAGGGACCTACTACGAGCAGTACTTC. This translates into CASSPRTGTYYEQYF.

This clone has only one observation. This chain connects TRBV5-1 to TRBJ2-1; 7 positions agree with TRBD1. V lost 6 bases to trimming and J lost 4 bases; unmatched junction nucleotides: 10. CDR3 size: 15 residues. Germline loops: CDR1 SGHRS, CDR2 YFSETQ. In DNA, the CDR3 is TGCGCCAGCACGGATGGGACAGACACATACAATGAGCAGTTCTTC. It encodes CASTDGTDTYNEQFF.

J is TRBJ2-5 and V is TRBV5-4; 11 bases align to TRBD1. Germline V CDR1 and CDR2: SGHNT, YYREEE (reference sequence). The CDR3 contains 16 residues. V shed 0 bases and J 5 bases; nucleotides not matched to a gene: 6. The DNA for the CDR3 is TGTGCCAGCAGCTTGGCCCGGACAGGGGGCGGTGAGACCCAGTACTTC. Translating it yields CASSLARTGGGETQYF.

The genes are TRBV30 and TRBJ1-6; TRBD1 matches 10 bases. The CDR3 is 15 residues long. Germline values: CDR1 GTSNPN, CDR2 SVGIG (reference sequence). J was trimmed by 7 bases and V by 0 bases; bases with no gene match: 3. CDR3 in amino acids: CAWSVRDRGNSPLHF. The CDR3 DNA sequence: TGTGCCTGGAGTGTCCGGGACAGGGGAAATTCACCCCTCCACTTT.

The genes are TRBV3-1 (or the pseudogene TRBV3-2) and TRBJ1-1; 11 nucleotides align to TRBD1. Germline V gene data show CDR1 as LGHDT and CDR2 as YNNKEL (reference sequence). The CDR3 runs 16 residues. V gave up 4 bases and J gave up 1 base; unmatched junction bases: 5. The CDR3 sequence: CASSPGTGGKNTEAFF. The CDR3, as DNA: TGTGCCAGCAGCCCCGGGACAGGGGGAAAGAACACTGAAGCTTTCTTT.

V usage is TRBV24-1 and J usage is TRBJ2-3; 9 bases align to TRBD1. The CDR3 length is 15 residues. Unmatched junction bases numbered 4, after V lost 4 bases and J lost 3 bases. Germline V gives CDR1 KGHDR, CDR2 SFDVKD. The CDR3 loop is CATSDPGQGTDTQYF. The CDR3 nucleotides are TGTGCCACCAGTGACCCGGGACAGGGAACAGATACGCAGTATTTT.

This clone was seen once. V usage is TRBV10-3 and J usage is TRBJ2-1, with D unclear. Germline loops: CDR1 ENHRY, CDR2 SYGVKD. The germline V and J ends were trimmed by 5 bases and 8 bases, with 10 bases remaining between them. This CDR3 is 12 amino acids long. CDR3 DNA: TGTGCCATCAGTCACAGTGGCGATGAGCAGTTCTTC. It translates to CAISHSGDEQFF.

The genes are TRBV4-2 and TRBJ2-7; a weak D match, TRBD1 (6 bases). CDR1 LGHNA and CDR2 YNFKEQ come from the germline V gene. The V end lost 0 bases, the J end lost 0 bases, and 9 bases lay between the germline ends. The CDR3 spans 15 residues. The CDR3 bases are TGTGCCAGCAGCCAAGACCCAGGGGTCTCCTACGAGCAGTACTTC. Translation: CASSQDPGVSYEQYF.

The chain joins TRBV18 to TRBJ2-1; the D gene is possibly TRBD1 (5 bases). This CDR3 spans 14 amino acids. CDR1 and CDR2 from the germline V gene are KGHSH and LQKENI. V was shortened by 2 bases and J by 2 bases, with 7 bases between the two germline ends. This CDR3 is CASSPDRTYNEQFF. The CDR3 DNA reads TGTGCCAGCTCACCAGACAGAACCTACAATGAGCAGTTCTTC.

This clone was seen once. The CDR3 region is CATTPSGTNSDSPLHF. In DNA, the CDR3 is TGTGCCACCACACCGTCCGGGACAAATTCCGACTCACCCCTCCACTTT. J is TRBJ1-6 and V is TRBV18; D is possibly TRBD1 (6 bases). V was pared by 10 bases and J by 10 bases, with 26 bases between. Germline-derived CDR1 and CDR2 are KGHSH and LQKENI. The length of the CDR3 is 16 residues.

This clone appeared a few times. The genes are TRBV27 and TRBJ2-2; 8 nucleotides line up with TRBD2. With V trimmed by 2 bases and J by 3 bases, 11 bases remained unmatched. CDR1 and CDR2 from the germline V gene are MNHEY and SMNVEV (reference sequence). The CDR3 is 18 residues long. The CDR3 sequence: CASSLMAGGGRDTGELFF. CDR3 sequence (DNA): TGTGCCAGCAGTTTAATGGCGGGGGGCGGACGGGACACCGGGGAGCTGTTTTTT.

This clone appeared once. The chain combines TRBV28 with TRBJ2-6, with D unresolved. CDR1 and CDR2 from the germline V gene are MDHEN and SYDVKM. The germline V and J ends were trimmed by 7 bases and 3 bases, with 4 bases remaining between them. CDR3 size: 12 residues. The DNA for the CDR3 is TGTGCCAGCACCGTTGGGGCCAACGTCCTGACTTTC. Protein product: CASTVGANVLTF.

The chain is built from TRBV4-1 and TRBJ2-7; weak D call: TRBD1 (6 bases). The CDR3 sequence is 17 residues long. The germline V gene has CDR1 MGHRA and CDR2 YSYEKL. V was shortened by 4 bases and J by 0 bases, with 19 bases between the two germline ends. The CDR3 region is CASSLLPGQGSSYEQYF. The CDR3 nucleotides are TGCGCCAGCAGCCTCCTCCCGGGCCAGGGGAGCTCCTACGAGCAGTACTTC.

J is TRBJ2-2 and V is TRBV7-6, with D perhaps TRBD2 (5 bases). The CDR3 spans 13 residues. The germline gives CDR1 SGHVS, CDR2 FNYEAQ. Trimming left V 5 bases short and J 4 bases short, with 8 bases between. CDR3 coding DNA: TGTGCCAGCAGCGCGGGCCTCACCGGGGAGCTGTTTTTT. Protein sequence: CASSAGLTGELFF.

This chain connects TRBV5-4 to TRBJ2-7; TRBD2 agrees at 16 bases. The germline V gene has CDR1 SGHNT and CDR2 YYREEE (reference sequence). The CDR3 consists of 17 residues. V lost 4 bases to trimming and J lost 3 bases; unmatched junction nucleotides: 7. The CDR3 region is CASSPGTSGGEIYEQYF. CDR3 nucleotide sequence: TGTGCCAGCAGCCCAGGGACTAGCGGGGGGGAAATCTACGAGCAGTACTTC.

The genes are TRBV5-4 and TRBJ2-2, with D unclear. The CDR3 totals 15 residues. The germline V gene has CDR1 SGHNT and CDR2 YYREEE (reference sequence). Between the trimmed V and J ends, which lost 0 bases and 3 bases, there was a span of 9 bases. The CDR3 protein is CASSLVADYTGELFF. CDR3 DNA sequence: TGTGCCAGCAGCTTGGTGGCAGACTACACCGGGGAGCTGTTTTTT.

DNA for the CDR3: TGTGCCAGTAGTACACAAGTTAACTATGGCTACACCTTC. Translated: CASSTQVNYGYTF. The V gene is TRBV19, the J gene TRBJ1-2; D unresolved. The V gene's germline CDR1 is LNHDA and CDR2 SQIVND (reference sequence). CDR3 length: 13 residues. Trimming pared 4 bases from V and 1 base from J, leaving 7 bases between.

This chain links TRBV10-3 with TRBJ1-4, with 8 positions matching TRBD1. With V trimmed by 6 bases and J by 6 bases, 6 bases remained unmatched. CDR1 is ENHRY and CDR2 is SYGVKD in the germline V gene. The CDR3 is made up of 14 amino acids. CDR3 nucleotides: TGTGCCATCAGCAGGACAGGGTCTGATGAAAAACTGTTTTTT. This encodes CAISRTGSDEKLFF.

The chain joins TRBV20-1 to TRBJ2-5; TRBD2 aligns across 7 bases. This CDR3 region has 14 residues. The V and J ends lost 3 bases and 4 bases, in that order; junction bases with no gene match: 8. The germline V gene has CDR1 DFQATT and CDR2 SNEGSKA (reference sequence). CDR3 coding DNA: TGCAGTGCTAGTCATTGGGACTACCGAGAGACCCAGTACTTC. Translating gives CSASHWDYRETQYF.